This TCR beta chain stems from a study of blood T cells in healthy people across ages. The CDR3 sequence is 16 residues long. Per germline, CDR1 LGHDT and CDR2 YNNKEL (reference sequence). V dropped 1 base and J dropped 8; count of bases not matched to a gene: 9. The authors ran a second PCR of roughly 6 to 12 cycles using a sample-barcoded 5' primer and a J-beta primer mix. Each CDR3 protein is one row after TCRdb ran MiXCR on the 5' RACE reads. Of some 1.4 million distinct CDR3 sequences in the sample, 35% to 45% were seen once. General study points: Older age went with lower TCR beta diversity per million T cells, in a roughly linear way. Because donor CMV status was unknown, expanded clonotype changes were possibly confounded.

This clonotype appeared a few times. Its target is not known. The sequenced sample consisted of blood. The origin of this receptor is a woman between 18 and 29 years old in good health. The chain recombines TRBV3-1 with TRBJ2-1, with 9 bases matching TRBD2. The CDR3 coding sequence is TGTGCCAGCAGCCAAGGGATCGGGACTAGCATCTATGAGCAGTTCTTC. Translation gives CASSQGIGTSIYEQFF.